This TCR beta chain was recovered during a study of identical twins. A universal primer site was incorporated via template switching, and the cDNA contained unique molecular identifiers. A single record per CDR3 protein comes from TCRdb applying MiXCR to the 5' RACE reads. The table has some 760,000 distinct CDR3 sequences, 15% to 20% seen once; the top ten hold around 13%. The germline V gene has CDR1 SQVTM and CDR2 ANQGSEA. The CDR3 extends over 14 amino acids. V shed 2 bases and J shed 3 bases, with 14 bases lying between them. This same sample was also taken into another study, of T cells expressing NK-cell markers. That paper notes: CD8+ T cells in 5 to 7 donors included dominant NKG2C+ clonotypes at roughly 1.0-7.5%. These same clonotypes (in several donors) also led the CD3+CD56-NKG2C+ fraction. There remained a lack of clarity about HCMV specificity of expanded NKG2C+ T cell clones.

Sample: PBMCs. The chain employs TRBV29-1 and TRBJ2-7; perhaps D is TRBD1 or TRBD2 (5 bases each). This sequence was found in a woman between 18 and 29 years old in good health. This chain's CDR3 is CSVELGRGVYEQYF. CDR3 bases: TGCAGCGTTGAATTAGGTCGAGGGGTCTACGAGCAGTACTTC.